This T cell receptor (beta chain) was sequenced during a study of T cell clonality in common variable immunodeficiency. Caucasian heritage predominated among both patients and controls. This clone was detected many times. The target antigen is unknown. Sequencing ends 3 residues short of the CDR3 end; the germline J gene provides the rest. CDR3 length equals 15 residues. Germline loops: CDR1 GTSNPN, CDR2 SVGIG (reference sequence). TCRdb's copy holds only in-frame clones and misses some; the assay was immunoSEQ multiplex PCR. The sample counts some 38,000 clones, none seen once; the ten largest own around 3.1%. Findings and caveats of the study: CVID patient heterogeneity limited repertoire-clinical complication correlations. CVID subjects shared fewer TCRbeta clones than healthy controls did.

The chain has TRBV30 and TRBJ1-2; perhaps TRBD1 as D (6 bases). The TCR sequence derives from a person aged 18 to 70 in good health. Sequencing was done on a sample of peripheral blood mononuclear cells. The sequenced part of the CDR3 DNA is TGTGCCTGGAGCAGGTCGGGGGGCGCAGGTCTAAGC. This encodes CAWSRSGGAGLS. Given in full, the CDR3 is CAWSRSGGAGLSYTF.